Each of the 14 T cell receptor beta chains below was sequenced from the same sample in a study of blood T cell repertoires in COVID-19. This table comes from immunoSEQ multiplex PCR, and its TCRdb copy is limited to in-frame clones, with some not included. The table includes under 250,000 clones, approximately 90% detected once. The source material was peripheral blood. Receptor source: a man in his 60s with COVID-19, enrolled during active disease.

The chain employs TRBV5-1 and TRBJ1-1, with D hard to call. Germline-derived CDR1 and CDR2 are SGHRS and YFSETQ. The CDR3 is 13 amino acids. Trimming removed 3 bases at V and 5 bases at J, with 11 bases between. Written as DNA, the CDR3 is TGCGCCAGCAGCTGGTCCCCGGGAACTGAAGCTTTCTTT. It encodes CASSWSPGTEAFF.

The chain joins TRBV27 to TRBJ1-2; D gene ambiguous. Trimming shortened V by 3 bases and J by 8 bases, and 13 bases separated the two germline ends. The V gene's germline CDR1 is MNHEY and CDR2 SMNVEV (reference sequence). The CDR3 is made up of 13 amino acids. The CDR3 region has the DNA TGTGCCAGCAGTTTTCGAGGGTACGGAGGCTACACCTTC. Amino acids: CASSFRGYGGYTF.

The chain has TRBV6-1 and TRBJ2-1, with D unclear. V was clipped by 2 bases and J by 4 bases, with 12 bases between them. The CDR3 is made up of 15 amino acids. CDR1 and CDR2 from the germline V gene are MNHNS and SASEGT. The CDR3, as DNA: TGTGCCAGCAGTGAATCCTGGGCAGGTTACAATGAGCAGTTCTTC. Amino acid sequence: CASSESWAGYNEQFF.

The J gene is TRBJ1-6, the V gene TRBV7-6, with 7 bases matching TRBD1. The germline CDR1 and CDR2 sequences are SGHVS and FNYEAQ. The CDR3 has 15 residues. Unmatched junction bases numbered 2, after V lost 3 bases and J lost 3 bases. CDR3: CASSLTGNYNSPLHF. The DNA for the CDR3 is TGTGCCAGCAGCTTGACAGGGAACTATAATTCACCCCTCCACTTT.

The gene calls are TRBV4-1 and TRBJ2-7; TRBD2 matches at 10 bases. Germline lookup yields CDR1 MGHRA and CDR2 YSYEKL. The CDR3 is made up of 15 amino acids. The trim removed 2 bases at V and 4 bases at J, leaving 5 bases unmatched. The CDR3 loop reads CASSQQRGGVYEQYF. The CDR3 bases are TGCGCCAGCAGCCAACAGCGGGGGGGCGTTTACGAGCAGTACTTC.

The chain is built from TRBV7-9 and TRBJ2-2, with D possibly being TRBD2 (6 bases). This CDR3 region has 15 residues. CDR1 and CDR2 from the germline V gene are SEHNR and FQNEAQ (reference sequence). The germline V and J ends were trimmed by 1 base and 5 bases, with 11 bases remaining between them. CDR3 DNA: TGTGCCAGCAGCTTAGGGCGGGGATCTACCGGGGAGCTGTTTTTT. It encodes CASSLGRGSTGELFF.

V usage is TRBV3-1 (or the pseudogene TRBV3-2) and J usage is TRBJ2-7, with TRBD2 matching over 14 bases. The CDR3 is 18 residues long. Germline CDR1 LGHDT, CDR2 YNNKEL (reference sequence). The V segment lost 4 bases and the J segment 2 bases; nucleotides outside the gene matches: 10. The CDR3 region is CASSPPGLAGVRAYEQYF. As DNA, the CDR3 is TGTGCCAGCAGCCCTCCGGGACTAGCGGGGGTAAGGGCCTACGAGCAGTACTTC.

The gene calls are TRBV15 and TRBJ1-2, with D hard to call. The CDR3 totals 15 residues. Trimming cost V 3 bases and J 8 bases, with 19 bases left between them. Germline V gene sequence: CDR1 LNHNV, CDR2 YYDKDF (reference sequence). CDR3 residues: CATSRGLLEGLGYTF. The CDR3 DNA sequence: TGTGCCACCAGCAGGGGCTTGTTAGAGGGATTGGGCTACACCTTC.

This clone was detected only a few times. The chain combines TRBV5-6 with TRBJ2-7; 8 nucleotides line up with TRBD1. V shed 4 bases and J 4 bases; nucleotides not matched to a gene: 10. CDR3 length: 15 amino acids. The germline V gene encodes CDR1 SGHDT and CDR2 YYEEEE. CDR3 sequence: CASSPGTGQDYEQYF. The CDR3 DNA follows: TGTGCCAGCAGCCCGGGCACGGGACAGGATTACGAGCAGTACTTC. Based on the CDR3 plus reference TRBV5-6 and TRBJ2-7, the full variable domain is DAGVTQSPTHLIKTRGQQVTLRCSPKSGHDTVSWYQQALGQGPQFIFQYYEEEERQRGNFPDRFSGHQFPNYSSELNVNALLLGDSALYLCASSPGTGQDYEQYFGPGTRLTVT.

The chain links TRBV30 to TRBJ2-1; 12 bases match TRBD2. The CDR3 extends over 18 amino acids. V dropped 0 bases and J dropped 5; count of bases not matched to a gene: 11. Germline V gene data show CDR1 as GTSNPN and CDR2 as SVGIG (reference sequence). CDR3 sequence reads: CAWSVLSSGRAGHNEQFF. The CDR3 DNA reads as TGTGCCTGGAGTGTACTGTCTAGCGGGAGGGCCGGTCACAATGAGCAGTTCTTC.

The chain combines TRBV7-9 with TRBJ2-3; D may be TRBD1 (6 bases). The CDR3 length is 13 residues. V was pared by 6 bases and J by 2 bases, with 9 bases between. The germline V gene has CDR1 SEHNR and CDR2 FQNEAQ (reference sequence). The CDR3 reads CASRTGTTDTQYF. The DNA for the CDR3 is TGTGCCAGCAGGACAGGAACCACAGATACGCAGTATTTT.

The chain joins TRBV5-1 to TRBJ2-3; the match to TRBD2 covers 9 bases. V was pared by 7 bases and J by 0 bases, with 9 bases of the junction left unmatched. The germline CDR1 and CDR2 sequences are SGHRS and YFSETQ. The CDR3 covers 16 residues. For the CDR3, the DNA is TGCGCCAGCGAAAATAGCGGGGGCACTAGCACAGATACGCAGTATTTT. Translation gives CASENSGGTSTDTQYF.

The V call is TRBV4-1, the J call TRBJ1-1; D is unresolved. The V gene's germline CDR1 is MGHRA and CDR2 YSYEKL. The CDR3 totals 17 residues. The V gene lost 0 bases and the J gene lost 5 bases, with 19 bases spanning the gap. In DNA form, the CDR3 reads TGCGCCAGCAGCCAAGATAGTGGGAGGTCTTTGGGGACTGAAGCTTTCTTT. Translating it yields CASSQDSGRSLGTEAFF.

V is TRBV10-3 and J is TRBJ1-2, with 7 bases matching TRBD1. Germline loops: CDR1 ENHRY, CDR2 SYGVKD. This CDR3 region has 13 residues. V dropped 5 bases and J dropped 6; count of bases not matched to a gene: 6. CDR3 protein: CAISFTGEDGYTF. CDR3 in DNA: TGTGCCATCAGTTTCACAGGGGAAGATGGCTACACCTTC.